The rows below give T cell receptor beta chains drawn from one sample of a study of early T cells in non-severe SARS-CoV-2 infection. MiXCR, applied by TCRdb to the 5' RACE reads, yields one record per CDR3 protein. The repertoire consists of about 25,000 distinct CDR3 sequences, with around 5.1% occurring once and the leading ten covering under 2.5%. The sample taken for sequencing was whole blood. These TCRs come from an adult who was a healthcare worker with PCR-confirmed SARS-CoV-2 infection or an uninfected control (not recorded which). Each CDR3 is given with its conserved first and last residue. Fields, in order: clone size, J gene, D gene, V gene, CDR3 DNA, CDR3 protein. The D gene is left open where the match is weak. A clone size is listed for some rows: how often the clone was seen (once, few, many), or a class if it is expanded.

>many|TRBJ2-3|.|TRBV29-1
TGCAGCGTTTGGTTCCGGGGGCCGAGAGATACGCAGTATTTT
CSVWFRGPRDTQYF
>.|TRBJ2-7|.|TRBV6-5
TGTGCCAGCAGTCTCGGAGGGGGGGGCTACGAGCAGTACTTC
CASSLGGGGYEQYF
>.|TRBJ1-1|.|TRBV4-1
TGCGCCAGCAGCCCGCGGGGCGCGGGAACTGAAGCTTTCTTT
CASSPRGAGTEAFF
>many|TRBJ2-2|.|TRBV6-5
TGTGCCAGCAGTTACTCTCAGGGTGTCACCGGGGAGCTGTTTTTT
CASSYSQGVTGELFF
>medium-sized|TRBJ1-1|.|TRBV4-3
TGCGCCAGCAGGATGTTGGGTGGAGACACTGAAGCTTTCTTT
CASRMLGGDTEAFF
>.|TRBJ2-1|TRBD2|TRBV20-1
TGCAGTGCTAAGCGGGGGGCGACTGAGCAGTTCTTC
CSAKRGATEQFF
>many|TRBJ1-1|.|TRBV20-1
TGCAGTGCCAAGATGAACACTGAAGCTTTCTTT
CSAKMNTEAFF
>.|TRBJ2-7|.|TRBV18
TGTGCCAGCTCACCAATGGCGGGGTCCTACGAGCAGTACTTC
CASSPMAGSYEQYF
>many|TRBJ1-2|TRBD1|TRBV24-1
TGTGCCACCAGCGGGGGGACAGCAGCTAACTATGGCTACACCTTC
CATSGGTAANYGYTF
>many|TRBJ2-1|.|TRBV20-1
TGCAGTGCTAGCCAGGTTCGGCCTTACAATGAGCAGTTCTTC
CSASQVRPYNEQFF
>many|TRBJ2-3|.|TRBV5-4
TGTGCCAGCAGCTTGGATTGGGGGGAGGCGCAGTATTTT
CASSLDWGEAQYF
>.|TRBJ1-3|.|TRBV7-8
TGTGCCAGCAGCGCCCAGAAGGGGGTACCTGGAAACACCATATATTTT
CASSAQKGVPGNTIYF
>many|TRBJ2-1|TRBD2|TRBV15
TGTGCCACCAGCTCCGGGACTAGGGGGTCCTACAATGAGCAGTTCTTC
CATSSGTRGSYNEQFF
>many|TRBJ2-1|.|TRBV10-3
TGTGCCGTACAAAGGGGTGTAGAGCAGTTCTTC
CAVQRGVEQFF
>.|TRBJ2-2|TRBD1|TRBV6-6
TGTGCCAGCAGACGGGACAGCACCTCGAACACCGGGGAGCTGTTTTTT
CASRRDSTSNTGELFF
>many|TRBJ2-2|.|TRBV11-2
TGTGCCAGCAGCCCCGCGCGTGCGCCCGGGGAGCTGTTTTTT
CASSPARAPGELFF
>few|TRBJ1-6|TRBD1|TRBV11-2
TGTGCCAGCAGCTTATCAAACGACAGGGGGTCACCCCTCCACTTT
CASSLSNDRGSPLHF
>many|TRBJ2-7|.|TRBV4-2
TGTGCCAGCAGCCAAGATTTCCGTACCGAGCAGTACTTC
CASSQDFRTEQYF
>few|TRBJ2-3|.|TRBV10-2
TGCGCCAGCAGTGACTTTAGTGGAGCAGATACGCAGTATTTT
CASSDFSGADTQYF
>many|TRBJ2-3|.|TRBV24-1
TGTGCCACCAGTGATAGGGTGACAGATACGCAGTATTTT
CATSDRVTDTQYF
>many|TRBJ2-3|.|TRBV5-1
TGCGCCAGCAGCCCCGGGACGAGCACAGATACGCAGTATTTT
CASSPGTSTDTQYF
>many|TRBJ2-7|.|TRBV2
TGTGCCAGCAGTGGCCACTCCTACGAGCAGTACTTC
CASSGHSYEQYF
>few|TRBJ2-5|.|TRBV2
TGTGCCAGCACGAATCAGAGTCGTATCATACTGTACCAAGAGACCCAGTACTTC
CASTNQSRIILYQETQYF
>many|TRBJ1-1|.|TRBV20-1
TGCAGTGCTAGACCAGCCTGGGGGGGGACTGAAGCTTTCTTT
CSARPAWGGTEAFF
>.|TRBJ1-1|.|TRBV24-1
TGTGCCACGGGCCGTTCAAAAGGCACTGAAGCTTTCTTT
CATGRSKGTEAFF
>.|TRBJ1-2|.|TRBV29-1
TGCAGCGTCTCGGACACTTACTATGGCTACACCTTC
CSVSDTYYGYTF
>.|TRBJ2-3|.|TRBV7-3
TGTCCCAGCAGCCTCCGGGGCACAGATACGCAGTATTTT
CPSSLRGTDTQYF
>many|TRBJ2-3|.|TRBV25-1
TGTGCCAGCAGTGAAGGGGGCCTAGATACGCAGTATTTT
CASSEGGLDTQYF
>many|TRBJ2-1|.|TRBV7-6
TGTGCCAGCAGCTTAGTAGCGCAGCCCAATGAGCAGTTCTTC
CASSLVAQPNEQFF
>many|TRBJ2-5|.|TRBV7-8
TGTGCCAGCAGCGTGGAAGAGACCCAGTACTTC
CASSVEETQYF
>many|TRBJ2-1|TRBD2|TRBV7-9
TGTGCCAGCAGCTTGCACCAGGGACTAGCGGGGGGAGATGAGCAGTTCTTC
CASSLHQGLAGGDEQFF
>few|TRBJ2-3|.|TRBV5-1
TGCGCCAGCAGCCCTCCGACTAGCACAGATACGCAGTATTTT
CASSPPTSTDTQYF
>many|TRBJ2-3|.|TRBV29-1
TGCAGCGTTGAACAGGGGGAGGGCACAGATACGCAGTATTTT
CSVEQGEGTDTQYF
>many|TRBJ2-2|TRBD2|TRBV7-7
TGTGCCAGCAGCATCTCCGGGACTAGCATTTCCGGGGAGCTGTTTTTT
CASSISGTSISGELFF
>.|TRBJ1-2|TRBD1|TRBV5-1
TGCGCCAGCAGCCGGGGACAGGCGTATGGCTACACCTTC
CASSRGQAYGYTF
>many|TRBJ2-5|TRBD2|TRBV19
TGTGCCAGTAGTGACGGGGGGGCCGGAGAGACCCAGTACTTC
CASSDGGAGETQYF
>.|TRBJ2-7|.|TRBV20-1
TGCAGTGCCGGGGCCTACGAGCAGTACTTC
CSAGAYEQYF
>many|TRBJ1-2|.|TRBV9
TGTGCCAGCAGCGTAGGAGACCCCTACCAGGGCTACACCTTC
CASSVGDPYQGYTF
>many|TRBJ1-1|.|TRBV4-1
TGCGCCAGCAGCCTAATTCTGATTAACACTGAAGCTTTCTTT
CASSLILINTEAFF
>many|TRBJ2-7|TRBD2|TRBV13
TGTGCCAGCAGCTCCCTGGGGCTAGCGGGGGCCACAGGTTCCTACGAGCAGTACTTC
CASSSLGLAGATGSYEQYF
>many|TRBJ1-5|.|TRBV4-1
TGCGCCAGCAGCCAAGACATAGGGCCTGGGGTAACGCAGCCCCAGCATTTT
CASSQDIGPGVTQPQHF
>.|TRBJ1-1|TRBD1|TRBV7-6
TGTGCCAGCAGCCCCCGGGACAGGGTCTTGAACACTGAAGCTTTCTTT
CASSPRDRVLNTEAFF
>medium-sized|TRBJ2-1|TRBD2|TRBV18
TGTGCCAGCTCACCGCAAGCGGGGGGGCCGAGCTCCTACAATGAGCAGTTCTTC
CASSPQAGGPSSYNEQFF
>.|TRBJ1-5|TRBD1|TRBV12-3/TRBV12-4
TGTGCCAGCAGTCGAGACCCAGGGGGAAATCAGCCCCAGCATTTT
CASSRDPGGNQPQHF
>few|TRBJ2-7|.|TRBV5-1
TGCGCCAGCAGCTTGAATTCAGTCAGCGCCTACGAGCAGTACTTC
CASSLNSVSAYEQYF
>few|TRBJ2-7|.|TRBV7-8
TGTGCCAGCAGCTCTAGTGGAACAGGGTTCGAGCAGTACTTC
CASSSSGTGFEQYF
>many|TRBJ2-5|.|TRBV29-1
TGCAGCGTTGTTTCTCGGGCAGAGACCCAGTACTTC
CSVVSRAETQYF
>medium-sized|TRBJ2-3|.|TRBV6-1
TGTGCCAGCAGTGAAATCGAAGGGGGTGGCCCAGATACGCAGTATTTT
CASSEIEGGGPDTQYF
>.|TRBJ1-1|.|TRBV28
TGTGCCAGCAGCGCCAGGGAAAGGTGGGCTTTCTTT
CASSARERWAFF
>many|TRBJ1-5|.|TRBV19
TGTGCCAGTAGTTCAAAGGGCAATCAGCCCCAGCATTTT
CASSSKGNQPQHF